A single sample is the source of the 6 T cell receptor beta chains below, sequenced in a study of long-term antiretroviral therapy in people with HIV. The libraries were made with immunoSEQ v3.0 at survey level. The data were produced by immunoSEQ multiplex PCR, yet TCRdb's version contains in-frame clones alone and is incomplete. This sample has roughly 40,000 clones, with 80% to 90% found just once. The source material was unsorted PBMCs, sampled 1.2 years after starting antiretroviral therapy. The source is a woman between 45 and 65 years old with HIV.

CDR3 bases: TGCGCCAGCAGGAAAGGGACAGGGGCCTACGAGCAGTACTTC. Its translation: CASRKGTGAYEQYF. The rearrangement uses TRBV5-1 and TRBJ2-7; 10 bases line up with TRBD1. The CDR3 totals 14 residues. Trimming removed 5 bases from V and 2 bases from J; junction bases left unmatched: 4. The germline CDR1 and CDR2 sequences are SGHRS and YFSETQ. The whole variable domain, filled in from reference TRBV5-1 and TRBJ2-7, reads KAGVTQTPRYLIKTRGQQVTLSCSPISGHRSVSWYQQTPGQGLQFLFEYFSETQRNKGNFPGRFSGRQFSNSRSEMNVSTLELGDSALYLCASRKGTGAYEQYFGPGTRLTVT.

This clone appeared a few times. This sequence joins TRBV7-8 and TRBJ2-7; D remains unclear. The V end lost 1 base, the J end lost 6 bases, and 7 bases lay between the germline ends. This CDR3 comprises 12 residues. Germline V gene data show CDR1 as SGHVS and CDR2 as FQNEAQ. The chain's CDR3 is CASSLVAGEQYF. The CDR3 region has the DNA TGTGCCAGCAGCTTAGTGGCTGGCGAGCAGTACTTC. Looking up the rest from reference TRBV7-8 and TRBJ2-7 gives the full variable domain: GAGVSQSPRYKVAKRGQDVALRCDPISGHVSLFWYQQALGQGPEFLTYFQNEAQLDKSGLPSDRFFAERPEGSVSTLKIQRTQQEDSAVYLCASSLVAGEQYFGPGTRLTVT.

The chain joins TRBV13 to TRBJ1-1, with TRBD1 as a possible D gene (6 bases). V lost 7 bases and J lost 4, with 10 bases in between. This CDR3 is 12 amino acids long. The germline gives CDR1 PRHDT, CDR2 FYEKMQ (reference sequence). The CDR3 sequence: CASKLGATEAFF. The DNA for the CDR3 is TGTGCCAGCAAATTGGGGGCCACTGAAGCTTTCTTT. The whole variable domain, remainder taken from reference TRBV13 and TRBJ1-1, is AAGVIQSPRHLIKEKRETATLKCYPIPRHDTVYWYQQGPGQDPQFLISFYEKMQSDKGSIPDRFSAQQFSDYHSELNMSSLELGDSALYFCASKLGATEAFFGQGTRLTVV.

The rearrangement links TRBV9 to TRBJ1-3; the D is unclear. Trimming stripped 0 bases from V and 2 bases from J, with 6 bases between. The V gene's germline CDR1 is SGDLS and CDR2 YYNGEE. This CDR3 has 14 residues. The CDR3: CASSVGVTGNTIYF. The CDR3 DNA reads TGTGCCAGCAGCGTAGGGGTTACTGGAAACACCATATATTTT. Supplemented by reference TRBV9 and TRBJ1-3, the full variable domain reads DSGVTQTPKHLITATGQRVTLRCSPRSGDLSVYWYQQSLDQGLQFLIQYYNGEERAKGNILERFSAQQFPDLHSELNLSSLELGDSALYFCASSVGVTGNTIYFGEGSWLTVV.

This chain connects TRBV5-1 to TRBJ2-1; TRBD2 aligns across 7 bases. This CDR3 comprises 14 residues. Trimming at V came to 1 base and at J to 10 bases, leaving 8 bases not matched to a gene. Looked up from germline, CDR1 is SGHRS and CDR2 is YFSETQ. Written as DNA, the CDR3 is TGCGCCAGCAGCTTGTCCAGCGGGGCAACCGAGCAGTTCTTC. It encodes CASSLSSGATEQFF.

V usage is TRBV9 and J usage is TRBJ2-1; D tentatively reads TRBD1 or TRBD2 (5 bases each). Germline CDR1 and CDR2: SGDLS and YYNGEE. V was trimmed by 3 bases and J by 6 bases, leaving 16 bases between them. The CDR3 sequence is 15 residues long. The CDR3 coding sequence is TGTGCCAGCAGCGCCAGTAGGGTAGGGACCAATGAGCAGTTCTTC. Its protein product is CASSASRVGTNEQFF.